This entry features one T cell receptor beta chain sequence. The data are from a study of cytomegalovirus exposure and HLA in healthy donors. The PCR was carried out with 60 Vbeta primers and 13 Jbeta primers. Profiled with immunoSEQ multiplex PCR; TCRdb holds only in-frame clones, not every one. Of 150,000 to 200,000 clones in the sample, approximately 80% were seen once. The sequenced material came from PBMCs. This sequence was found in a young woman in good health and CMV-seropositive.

The CDR3 DNA reads as TGTGCCAGCAGCTTCCGAAGGCTAAGGACAGAGAGCTCCTACGAGCAGTACGTC. Residues: CASSFRRLRTESSYEQYV. The genes are TRBV21-1 and TRBJ2-7; the D call in the table, TRBD1, was not verified against the DNA. TRBV21-1 is a pseudogene. This CDR3 is built from 18 residues.